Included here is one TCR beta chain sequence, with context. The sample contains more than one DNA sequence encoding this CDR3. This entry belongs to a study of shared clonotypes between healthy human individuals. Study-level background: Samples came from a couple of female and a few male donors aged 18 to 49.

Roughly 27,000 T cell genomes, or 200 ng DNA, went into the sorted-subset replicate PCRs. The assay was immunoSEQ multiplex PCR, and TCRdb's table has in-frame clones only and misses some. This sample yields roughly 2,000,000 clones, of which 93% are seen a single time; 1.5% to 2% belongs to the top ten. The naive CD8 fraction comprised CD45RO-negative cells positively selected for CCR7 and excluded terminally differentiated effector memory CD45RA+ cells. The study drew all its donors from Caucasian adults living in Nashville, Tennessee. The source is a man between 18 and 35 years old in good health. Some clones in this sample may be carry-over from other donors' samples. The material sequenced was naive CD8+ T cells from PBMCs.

This chain's CDR3 is CASSLSGARQPQHF. CDR3 nucleotide sequence: TGTGCCAGCAGTCTGTCGGGGGCGAGGCAGCCCCAGCATTTT. The chain carries TRBV28 and TRBJ1-5; the D gene is possibly TRBD1 (6 bases). Germline CDR1 is MDHEN and CDR2 is SYDVKM. V lost 5 bases to trimming and J lost 7 bases, with 15 bases between them. This CDR3 is 14 amino acids long.